This T cell receptor (beta chain) was captured by sequencing in a study of blood T cell repertoires in COVID-19 (dated by TCRdb to the early 2020s). The study in broad terms: Samples from collaborators originated in the United States, Italy and Spain and spanned both the acute and convalescent phases of COVID-19. The material from the prospective study consisted of cDNA or gDNA derived from T cells, B-cell-depleted T cells, or PBMCs. The dataset comprised deeply sampled blood TCRbeta repertoires from subjects exposed to, actively infected with, or recovered from COVID-19. The repertoires were released in a freely available public database intended as a resource for research on the immune response to SARS-CoV-2. The samples were drawn from the first 160 participants of the ongoing ImmuneRACE study and from roughly 1,300 subjects provided by 6 global collaborators. Nearly every sample came with metadata listing a de-identified subject ID, COVID-19 status, age in years and sex. Where available, HLA class I and class II types were obtained from metadata supplied by the sample provider rather than from assay-based typing.

TCRbeta CDR3 regions were amplified from genomic DNA using the immunoSEQ Assay, a bias-controlled multiplex PCR. The source study handled its data this way. Within the assay, amplification of reference gene primers was used to estimate how many nucleated cells each sample contained. To quantify the absolute abundance of each unique TCRbeta CDR3 rearrangement, sequence reads were collapsed and filtered. For each sample, productive Simpson clonality was calculated as the square root of Simpson's diversity index over productive rearrangements. Drawn from immuneACCESS, this table holds only the in-frame rearrangements with V and J called that TCRdb kept. Clones are partly lost; checked studies trace under half to an unresolved V gene and leave the rest unexplained. V and J calls and clone size follow that table, whereas D and trimming were derived from the DNA. In all, the sample holds 400,000 to 550,000 clones, and about 85% of those were seen once. About 2.1% of the sample lies in the top ten.

V and J are trimmed by 2 bases and 4 bases, and the gene matches miss 7 bases of the junction. The CDR3 runs 17 amino acids, cysteine and phenylalanine included. Kept here is only the CDR3 DNA, which spans 51 bases and is read in frame from base 1. The germline V gene yields SNHLY for CDR1 and FYNNEI for CDR2. On this clone: The specificity of this receptor is unknown. There are no base qualities to consult, and no much larger clone falls within one base.

Participants in the prospective study were aged roughly 18 to 100 years, lived in 20 to 30 United States geographic areas, and enrolled through a virtual design. To assign participants to cohorts, the prospective study relied on clinical history that participants themselves reported in a screening survey and a study questionnaire. Each participant in the prospective study had whole blood, serum and a nasopharyngeal or oropharyngeal swab collected by mobile phlebotomists. Participants in the prospective study had the option to provide additional blood draws and questionnaires over a roughly 2-month period. Blood samples from the prospective study were shipped frozen or at room temperature prior to DNA extraction. Findings and caveats that apply to the study as a whole: The quantity of clinical and demographic metadata differed by source and by participant and was supplied without curation.

The rearrangement combines TRBV2 with TRBJ1-4; TRBD1 agrees with 10 junctional bases. Sequenced material: PBMCs or T cells enriched from blood (not recorded which). The sequence derives from a woman between 18 and 29 years old with acute COVID-19. The DNA is TGTGCCAGCAGTGAATACCGGGACAGGGGCGATAATGAAAAACTGTTTTTT. This sequence encodes CASSEYRDRGDNEKLFF.